These 28 T cell receptor beta chains were sequenced from one sample in a study of CD8 T cells in ankylosing spondylitis (dated by TCRdb to about 2017). General study outcomes and caveats: A TCR beta motif of several highly homologous amino acid variants appeared characteristic of blood from ankylosing spondylitis patients.

Library method: 5' RACE. Sequencing took place on an Illumina HiSeq 2500. Using fastp trimming at Q25 and MiXCR clonotype assembly, TCRdb reanalyzed the public sequencing data and kept in-frame beta chains. Entries are consolidated by CDR3 protein sequence, retaining the most common genes and DNA. The table for this sample lists some 840,000 distinct CDR3 sequences; roughly 10% of them were counted only once. The ten largest clones represent roughly 0.51% of the sample. These receptors lack a known antigen. Sequencing was carried out using blood, either unsorted or a sorted T cell fraction (not recorded which). The receptors originated from a male donor with ankylosing spondylitis.

The rearrangement links TRBV7-2 to TRBJ2-7; no clear D. Looked up from germline, CDR1 is SGHTA and CDR2 is FQGNSA. This CDR3 comprises 13 residues. V was shortened by 6 bases and J by 2 bases, with 11 bases between the two germline ends. The CDR3, as DNA: TGTGCCAGCAGAAAGGCAGGCCCCTACGAGCAGTACTTC. It is translated as CASRKAGPYEQYF.

This clonotype was seen repeatedly, ten times or more. The genes are TRBV7-2 and TRBJ1-2; D call uncertain. The CDR3 contains 13 residues. Trimming took 5 bases from V and 3 from J, leaving 10 bases between them. CDR1 SGHTA and CDR2 FQGNSA come from the germline V gene. DNA for the CDR3: TGTGCCAGCAGCCAAACAGTGTACTATGGCTACACCTTC. The encoded protein is CASSQTVYYGYTF.

V usage is TRBV28 and J usage is TRBJ1-2; D gene ambiguous. There are 12 residues in the CDR3. The germline V gene has CDR1 MDHEN and CDR2 SYDVKM. Deletions cut 7 bases from V and 2 bases from J, with 8 bases between. Here the CDR3 DNA reads TGTGCCAGCAAGGTCCTCAACTATGGCTACACCTTC. Translation: CASKVLNYGYTF.

The sample holds a few counts of this clonotype. CDR3 sequence: CASSIPGLAVNTGELFF. The DNA for the CDR3 is TGTGCCAGCAGCATACCGGGACTAGCGGTTAACACCGGGGAGCTGTTTTTT. The J gene is TRBJ2-2, the V gene TRBV7-9; the match to TRBD2 covers 11 bases. CDR3 length: 17 amino acids. J lost 2 bases, V lost 5 bases, and 7 bases had no gene match. Looked up from germline, CDR1 is SEHNR and CDR2 is FQNEAQ (reference sequence). Using reference TRBV7-9 and TRBJ2-2 for the parts outside the CDR3, the full variable domain is DTGVSQNPRHKITKRGQNVTFRCDPISEHNRLYWYRQTLGQGPEFLTYFQNEAQLEKSRLLSDRFSAERPKGSFSTLEIQRTEQGDSAMYLCASSIPGLAVNTGELFFGEGSRLTVL.

The table lists this clonotype with many counts. The chain has TRBV12-3 or TRBV12-4 and TRBJ1-2; 7 bases are a match to TRBD1. The CDR3 consists of 14 residues. The V segment lost 2 bases and the J segment 3 bases; nucleotides outside the gene matches: 3. The CDR3 DNA follows: TGTGCCAGCAGTTTAACAGGGGTATACTATGGCTACACCTTC. It specifies CASSLTGVYYGYTF.

The table lists this clonotype with a few counts. The chain couples TRBV20-1 to TRBJ2-7; weak D call: TRBD2 (5 bases). Germline V lookup: CDR1 DFQATT, CDR2 SNEGSKA (reference sequence). V dropped 2 bases and J dropped 3 bases, with 26 bases sitting between them. The CDR3 has 18 residues. The CDR3 DNA reads TGCAGTGCTAGAAAAACCATCACTAGGCTAGAATGGGACTACGAGCAGTACTTC. This translates into CSARKTITRLEWDYEQYF.

This chain connects TRBV5-1 to TRBJ1-4; the D is unclear. From germline, CDR1 is SGHRS and CDR2 YFSETQ. The CDR3 extends over 15 amino acids. Trimming shortened V by 4 bases and J by 5 bases, and 15 bases separated the two germline ends. This CDR3 is CASSEWVGRNEKLFF. In DNA form, the CDR3 reads TGCGCCAGCAGCGAATGGGTAGGGCGGAATGAAAAACTGTTTTTT.

This clonotype occurred a few times. The J gene is TRBJ2-1, the V gene TRBV20-1; 9 bases line up with TRBD2. The length of the CDR3 is 14 residues. Looked up from germline, CDR1 is DFQATT and CDR2 is SNEGSKA (reference sequence). J was trimmed by 9 bases and V by 5 bases; bases with no gene match: 11. CDR3: CSAFSGRIISEQFF. The CDR3 DNA follows: TGCAGTGCTTTTAGCGGGAGAATCATCTCTGAGCAGTTCTTC.

The chain has TRBV4-3 and TRBJ2-2; 10 bases line up with TRBD2. V was pared by 2 bases and J by 0 bases, with 0 bases of the junction left unmatched. The CDR3 consists of 16 residues. Germline values: CDR1 LGHNA, CDR2 YSLEER. CDR3: CASSQLAGANTGELFF. CDR3 bases: TGCGCCAGCAGCCAACTAGCGGGGGCGAACACCGGGGAGCTGTTTTTT.

The sample holds a few counts of this clonotype. CDR3 bases: TGCGCCAGCAGCGTGACAGCCATGGCTTACGAGCAGTACTTC. Its translation: CASSVTAMAYEQYF. V is TRBV5-1 and J is TRBJ2-7; TRBD1 is a possible D gene (5 bases). CDR1 SGHRS and CDR2 YFSETQ come from the germline V gene. Trimming stripped 4 bases from V and 4 bases from J, with 15 bases between. CDR3 length: 14 amino acids. The full variable domain, in which reference TRBV5-1 and TRBJ2-7 provide the parts outside the CDR3, is KAGVTQTPRYLIKTRGQQVTLSCSPISGHRSVSWYQQTPGQGLQFLFEYFSETQRNKGNFPGRFSGRQFSNSRSEMNVSTLELGDSALYLCASSVTAMAYEQYFGPGTRLTVT.

This clonotype was recorded a few times. The chain employs TRBV20-1 and TRBJ2-5, with D possibly being TRBD1 (5 bases). The CDR3 totals 13 residues. Germline V gives CDR1 DFQATT, CDR2 SNEGSKA (reference sequence). Trimming took off 3 bases at V and 2 bases at J, with 10 bases between the two ends. The CDR3 DNA sequence: TGCAGTGCTAGCGTGACAGTTCAAGAGACCCAGTACTTC. It encodes CSASVTVQETQYF.

In this sample, this clonotype turned up many times. This chain links TRBV12-3 or TRBV12-4 with TRBJ1-4, with 7 positions matching TRBD1. This CDR3 region has 14 residues. V lost 8 bases, J lost 6 bases, and 9 bases stayed unmatched. The CDR3, as DNA: TGTGCCAGCGGACGACAGGGCGGGGATGAAAAACTGTTTTTT. The encoded protein is CASGRQGGDEKLFF.

This clonotype has just a few counts. The V and J genes are TRBV5-1 and TRBJ1-2, with unresolved D. CDR1 and CDR2 from the germline V gene are SGHRS and YFSETQ. CDR3 length equals 14 residues. V was pared by 2 bases and J by 6 bases, with 14 bases between. CDR3 nucleotides: TGCGCCAGCAGCTTAAACGAGGGCGAGGATGGCTACACCTTC. The encoded protein is CASSLNEGEDGYTF.

This clonotype was recorded many times. The chain carries TRBV5-1 and TRBJ1-1; no clear D. Deletions cut 4 bases from V and 4 bases from J, with 20 bases between. This CDR3 contains 16 residues. Germline CDR1 reads SGHRS; CDR2 reads YFSETQ. CDR3 loop: CASSPTSGSLGTEAFF. The CDR3 region has the DNA TGCGCCAGCAGCCCGACGTCGGGGAGTCTGGGCACTGAAGCTTTCTTT.

CDR3 protein: CASSARRLNTGELFF. The CDR3 nucleotides read TGTGCCAGCAGCGCTAGACGATTAAACACCGGGGAGCTGTTTTTT. The chain has TRBV9 and TRBJ2-2; no clear D gene. The CDR3 loop spans 15 amino acids. Per the germline V gene, CDR1 is SGDLS and CDR2 is YYNGEE. Trimming pared 3 bases from V and 2 bases from J, leaving 11 bases between. The full variable domain, with the rest looked up from reference TRBV9 and TRBJ2-2, is DSGVTQTPKHLITATGQRVTLRCSPRSGDLSVYWYQQSLDQGLQFLIQYYNGEERAKGNILERFSAQQFPDLHSELNLSSLELGDSALYFCASSARRLNTGELFFGEGSRLTVL.

The chain has TRBV20-1 and TRBJ2-7; D is unclear. Germline lookup yields CDR1 DFQATT and CDR2 SNEGSKA (reference sequence). The V end lost 4 bases, the J end lost 0 bases, and 10 bases lay between the germline ends. The CDR3 extends over 13 amino acids. CDR3 coding DNA: TGCAGTGCTATGACGTCTTACTCCTACGAGCAGTACTTC. The encoded protein is CSAMTSYSYEQYF.

The gene calls are TRBV24-1 and TRBJ2-2; no clear D. Germline V lookup: CDR1 KGHDR, CDR2 SFDVKD. V gave up 5 bases and J gave up 3 bases, with 3 bases separating them. CDR3 length equals 12 residues. The CDR3 nucleotides read TGTGCCACCAGTGGTCACACCGGGGAGCTGTTTTTT. Translated: CATSGHTGELFF.

This sequence joins TRBV7-6 and TRBJ2-2, with 8 bases matching TRBD1. From germline, CDR1 is SGHVS and CDR2 FNYEAQ. V dropped 5 bases and J dropped 6; count of bases not matched to a gene: 5. The CDR3 totals 14 residues. As DNA, the CDR3 is TGTGCCAGCAGCCTGGACAGGGCGGCCGGGGAGCTGTTTTTT. Translating gives CASSLDRAAGELFF.

This clonotype occurred a few times. The chain has TRBV2 and TRBJ2-1; possible D gene TRBD2, 6 bases. V lost 4 bases, J lost 6 bases, and 22 bases lay in between. CDR1 and CDR2 (germline): SNHLY, FYNNEI. This CDR3 comprises 17 residues. CDR3 in amino acids: CASSAGWERVRFNEQFF. CDR3 nucleotide sequence: TGTGCCAGCAGTGCCGGTTGGGAGCGGGTCCGATTCAATGAGCAGTTCTTC. Full variable domain (outside the CDR3, taken from reference TRBV2 and TRBJ2-1): EPEVTQTPSHQVTQMGQEVILRCVPISNHLYFYWYRQILGQKVEFLVSFYNNEISEKSEIFDDQFSVERPDGSNFTLKIRSTKLEDSAMYFCASSAGWERVRFNEQFFGPGTRLTVL.

This clonotype was recorded at least ten times. The chain links TRBV5-1 to TRBJ2-1; the match to TRBD2 covers 10 bases. V gave up 0 bases and J gave up 8 bases; unmatched junction bases: 5. The CDR3 loop spans 15 amino acids. Germline CDR1 and CDR2: SGHRS and YFSETQ. The CDR3 DNA is TGCGCCAGCAGCTTGGTAACTAGCGGGAAGTATGAGCAGTTCTTC. Encoded protein: CASSLVTSGKYEQFF. The entire variable domain, with the rest obtained from reference TRBV5-1 and TRBJ2-1, is as follows: KAGVTQTPRYLIKTRGQQVTLSCSPISGHRSVSWYQQTPGQGLQFLFEYFSETQRNKGNFPGRFSGRQFSNSRSEMNVSTLELGDSALYLCASSLVTSGKYEQFFGPGTRLTVL.

This sequence joins TRBV24-1 and TRBJ2-5, with D tentatively TRBD1 or TRBD2 (5 bases each). The CDR3 length is 14 residues. CDR1 KGHDR and CDR2 SFDVKD come from the germline V gene. Trimming shortened V by 4 bases and J by 5 bases, and 13 bases separated the two germline ends. CDR3 sequence (DNA): TGTGCCACCAGTGACTCGGGACGAAAGGAGACCCAGTACTTC. Amino acid sequence: CATSDSGRKETQYF.

This clonotype was recorded a few times. The rearrangement links TRBV18 to TRBJ2-1, with TRBD2 identical over 8 bases. CDR3 size: 13 residues. CDR1 and CDR2 from the germline V gene are KGHSH and LQKENI. After removal of 6 bases from V and 7 bases from J, the junction contained 5 bases not matched to a gene. CDR3 nucleotides: TGTGCCAGCTCCCCCCAGCGGGAGAATGAGCAGTTCTTC. Translated, it gives CASSPQRENEQFF.

This clonotype was detected many times. The chain is built from TRBV6-2 or TRBV6-3 and TRBJ2-7, with 10 bases fitting TRBD2. Germline CDR1 reads MNHEY; CDR2 reads SVGEGT. CDR3 length: 15 amino acids. V lost 0 bases to trimming and J lost 2 bases; unmatched junction nucleotides: 1. The CDR3 DNA sequence: TGTGCCAGCAGTTACTCGACTAGCGGGCCCTACGAGCAGTACTTC. It specifies CASSYSTSGPYEQYF.

This clonotype was counted only a few times. This sequence joins TRBV20-1 and TRBJ2-2; D is possibly TRBD1 or TRBD2 (5 bases each). Trimming removed 4 bases from V and 3 bases from J, with 15 bases in between. Per the germline V gene, CDR1 is DFQATT and CDR2 is SNEGSKA (reference sequence). The CDR3 covers 15 residues. CDR3 sequence: CSATPSGRYTGELFF. The CDR3 DNA sequence: TGCAGTGCTACCCCTTCAGGGAGATACACCGGGGAGCTGTTTTTT.

This rearrangement joins TRBV6-2 or TRBV6-3 to TRBJ2-7; 11 bases map to TRBD2. Germline CDR1 MNHEY, CDR2 SVGEGT. This CDR3 spans 15 amino acids. The V gene end was trimmed by 2 bases and the J gene end by 4 bases; junction bases not matched to a gene: 4. Here the CDR3 DNA reads TGTGCCAGCAGTTACGGAACTAGCGGGGGTTACGAGCAGTACTTC. The encoded protein is CASSYGTSGGYEQYF.

The V and J genes are TRBV10-3 and TRBJ2-3, with D perhaps given as TRBD1 or TRBD2 (5 bases each). Between the trimmed V and J ends, which lost 3 bases and 1 base, there was a span of 14 bases. CDR3 length: 16 amino acids. Germline assignment: CDR1 ENHRY and CDR2 SYGVKD. CDR3 sequence reads: CAISDGGFGGTDTQYF. The CDR3 nucleotides are TGTGCCATCAGTGATGGGGGATTTGGGGGCACAGATACGCAGTATTTT.

The J gene is TRBJ2-7, the V gene TRBV4-2; 10 nucleotides agree with TRBD1. Looked up from germline, CDR1 is LGHNA and CDR2 is YNFKEQ. Trimming took 3 bases from V and 6 from J; bases not matched to a gene: 8. The CDR3 contains 15 residues. Here the CDR3 DNA reads TGTGCCAGCAGCCACACCGACAGGGGGCTTATCGAGCAGTACTTC. It encodes CASSHTDRGLIEQYF.

This clonotype turned up a few times. The V gene is TRBV28, the J gene TRBJ2-7; perhaps TRBD2 as D (6 bases). The length of the CDR3 is 12 residues. V was trimmed by 8 bases and J by 3 bases, leaving 11 bases between them. Germline lookup yields CDR1 MDHEN and CDR2 SYDVKM. The CDR3 DNA reads as TGTGCCAGCGGGACTCCAAGCTACGAGCAGTACTTC. Amino acid sequence: CASGTPSYEQYF.